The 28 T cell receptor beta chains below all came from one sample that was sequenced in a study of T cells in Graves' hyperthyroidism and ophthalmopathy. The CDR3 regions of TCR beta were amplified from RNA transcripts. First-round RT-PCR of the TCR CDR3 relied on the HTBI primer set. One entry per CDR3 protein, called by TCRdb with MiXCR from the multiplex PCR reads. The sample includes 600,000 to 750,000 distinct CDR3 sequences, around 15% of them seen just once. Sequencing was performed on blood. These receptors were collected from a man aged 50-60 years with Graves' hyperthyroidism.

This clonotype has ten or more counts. The CDR3 loop reads CASSSQAGVNYEQYF. CDR3 coding DNA: TGCGCCAGCAGCTCTCAAGCGGGAGTGAATTACGAGCAGTACTTC. This chain links TRBV5-1 with TRBJ2-7; 8 nucleotides align to TRBD2. CDR3 length equals 15 residues. Germline values: CDR1 SGHRS, CDR2 YFSETQ. J lost 4 bases, V lost 3 bases, and 9 bases had no gene match.

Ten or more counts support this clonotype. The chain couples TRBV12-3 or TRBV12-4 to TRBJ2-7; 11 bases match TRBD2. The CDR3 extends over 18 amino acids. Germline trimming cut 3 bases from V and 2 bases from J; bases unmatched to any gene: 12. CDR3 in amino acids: CASSFYDRSGRAAYEQYF. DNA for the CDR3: TGTGCCAGCAGTTTCTATGACCGTAGCGGGAGGGCCGCCTACGAGCAGTACTTC.

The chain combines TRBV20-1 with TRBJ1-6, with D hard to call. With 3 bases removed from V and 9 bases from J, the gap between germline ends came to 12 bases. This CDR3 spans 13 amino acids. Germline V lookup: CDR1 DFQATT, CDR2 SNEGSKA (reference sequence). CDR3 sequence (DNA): TGCAGTGCTAGTCGTACTCGGGTTTCACCCCTCCACTTT. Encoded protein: CSASRTRVSPLHF.

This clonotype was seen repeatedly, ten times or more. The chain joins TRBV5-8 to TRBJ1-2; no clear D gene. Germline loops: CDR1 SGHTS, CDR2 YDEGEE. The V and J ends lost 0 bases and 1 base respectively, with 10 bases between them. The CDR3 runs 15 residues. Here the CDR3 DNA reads TGTGCCAGCAGCTTGGGCGCGAATAATAACTATGGCTACACCTTC. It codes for CASSLGANNNYGYTF.

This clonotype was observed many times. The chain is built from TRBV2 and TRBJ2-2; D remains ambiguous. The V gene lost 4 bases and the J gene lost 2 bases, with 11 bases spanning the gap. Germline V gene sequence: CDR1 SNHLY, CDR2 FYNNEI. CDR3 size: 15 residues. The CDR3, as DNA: TGTGCCAGCAGTGTGGATAGGACCAACACCGGGGAGCTGTTTTTT. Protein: CASSVDRTNTGELFF.

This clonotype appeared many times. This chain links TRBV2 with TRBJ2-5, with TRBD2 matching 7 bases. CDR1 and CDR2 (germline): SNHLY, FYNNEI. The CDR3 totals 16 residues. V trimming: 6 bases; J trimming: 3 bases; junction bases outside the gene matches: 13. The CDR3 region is CASSGAGLSLKETQYF. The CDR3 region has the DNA TGTGCCAGCAGCGGAGCGGGGCTATCGCTTAAAGAGACCCAGTACTTC.

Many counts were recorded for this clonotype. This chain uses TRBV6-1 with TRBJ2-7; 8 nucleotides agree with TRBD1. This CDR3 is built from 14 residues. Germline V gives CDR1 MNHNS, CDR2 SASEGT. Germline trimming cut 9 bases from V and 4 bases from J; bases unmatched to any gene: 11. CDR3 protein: CASCPGQAQYEQYF. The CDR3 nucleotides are TGTGCCAGTTGCCCGGGACAGGCCCAATACGAGCAGTACTTC.

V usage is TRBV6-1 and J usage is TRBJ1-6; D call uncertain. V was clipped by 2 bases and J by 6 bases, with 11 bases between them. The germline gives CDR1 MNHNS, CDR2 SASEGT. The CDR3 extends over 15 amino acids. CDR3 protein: CASSELAGGNSPLHF. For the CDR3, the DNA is TGTGCCAGCAGTGAATTGGCAGGCGGTAATTCACCCCTCCACTTT.

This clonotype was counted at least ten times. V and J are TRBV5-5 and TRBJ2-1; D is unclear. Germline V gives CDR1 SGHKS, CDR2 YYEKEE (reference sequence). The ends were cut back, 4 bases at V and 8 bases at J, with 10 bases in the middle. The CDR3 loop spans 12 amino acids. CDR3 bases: TGTGCCAGCAGCCCTGCGGCGGATGAGCAGTTCTTC. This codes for CASSPAADEQFF.

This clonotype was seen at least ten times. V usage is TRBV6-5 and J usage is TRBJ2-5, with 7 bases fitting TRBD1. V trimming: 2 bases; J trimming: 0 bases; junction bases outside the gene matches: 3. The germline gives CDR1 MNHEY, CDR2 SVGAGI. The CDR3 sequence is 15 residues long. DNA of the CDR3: TGTGCCAGCAGTTACAGGGGGCTTAACCAAGAGACCCAGTACTTC. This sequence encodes CASSYRGLNQETQYF.

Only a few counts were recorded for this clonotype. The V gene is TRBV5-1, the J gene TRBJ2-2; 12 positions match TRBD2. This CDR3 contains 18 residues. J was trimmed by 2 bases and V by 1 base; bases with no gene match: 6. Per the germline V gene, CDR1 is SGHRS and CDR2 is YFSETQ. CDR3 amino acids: CASSLRLAGGRNTGELFF. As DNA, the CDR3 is TGCGCCAGCAGCTTGCGGCTAGCGGGAGGGCGCAACACCGGGGAGCTGTTTTTT.

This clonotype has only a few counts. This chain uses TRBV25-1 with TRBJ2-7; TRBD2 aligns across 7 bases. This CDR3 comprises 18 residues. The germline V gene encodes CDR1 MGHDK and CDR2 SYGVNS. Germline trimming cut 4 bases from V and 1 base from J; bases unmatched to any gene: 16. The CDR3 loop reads CASSVYSGRYLRSYEQYF. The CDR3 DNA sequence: TGTGCCAGCAGTGTGTATAGCGGGCGTTATTTGAGGTCCTACGAGCAGTACTTC.

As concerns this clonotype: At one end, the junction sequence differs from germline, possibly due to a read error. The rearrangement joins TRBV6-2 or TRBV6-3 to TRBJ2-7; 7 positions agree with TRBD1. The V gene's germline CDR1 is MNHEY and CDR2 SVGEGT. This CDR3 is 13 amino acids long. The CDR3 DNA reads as TGTGCCAGCAGAACAGGGGCCGGCTACGGGCAGTACTTC. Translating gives CASRTGAGYGQYF.

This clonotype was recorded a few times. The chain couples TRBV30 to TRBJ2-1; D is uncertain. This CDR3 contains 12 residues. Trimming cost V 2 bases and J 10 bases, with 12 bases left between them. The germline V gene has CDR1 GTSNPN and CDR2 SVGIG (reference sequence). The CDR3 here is CAWSRPAREQFF. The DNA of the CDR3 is TGTGCCTGGAGTCGACCGGCGAGAGAGCAGTTCTTC.

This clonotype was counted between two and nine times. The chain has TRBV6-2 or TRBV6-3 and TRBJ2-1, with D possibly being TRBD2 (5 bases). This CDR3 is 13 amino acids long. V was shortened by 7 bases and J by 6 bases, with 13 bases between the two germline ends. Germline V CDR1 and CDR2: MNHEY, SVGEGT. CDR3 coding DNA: TGTGCCAGCAAGGACTTAGGGCTCAATGAGCAGTTCTTC. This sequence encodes CASKDLGLNEQFF.

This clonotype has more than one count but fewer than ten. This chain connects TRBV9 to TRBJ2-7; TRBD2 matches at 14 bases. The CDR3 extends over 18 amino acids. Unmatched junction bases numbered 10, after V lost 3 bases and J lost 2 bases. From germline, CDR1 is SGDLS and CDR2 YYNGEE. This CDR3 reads CASSAGTSGRNGAYEQYF. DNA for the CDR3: TGTGCCAGCAGCGCGGGGACTAGCGGGAGAAACGGGGCCTACGAGCAGTACTTC.

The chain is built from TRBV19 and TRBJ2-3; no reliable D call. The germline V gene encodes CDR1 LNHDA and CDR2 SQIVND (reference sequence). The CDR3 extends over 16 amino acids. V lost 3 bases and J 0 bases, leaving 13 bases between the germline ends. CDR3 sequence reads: CASSIPAATSTDTQYF. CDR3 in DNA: TGTGCCAGTAGTATCCCCGCCGCTACTAGCACAGATACGCAGTATTTT.

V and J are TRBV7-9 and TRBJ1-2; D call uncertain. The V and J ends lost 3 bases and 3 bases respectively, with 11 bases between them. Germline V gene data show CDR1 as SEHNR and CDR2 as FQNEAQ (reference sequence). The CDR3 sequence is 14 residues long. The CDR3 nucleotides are TGTGCCAGCAGCTTGGGGAGCGTCGACTATGGCTACACCTTC. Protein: CASSLGSVDYGYTF.

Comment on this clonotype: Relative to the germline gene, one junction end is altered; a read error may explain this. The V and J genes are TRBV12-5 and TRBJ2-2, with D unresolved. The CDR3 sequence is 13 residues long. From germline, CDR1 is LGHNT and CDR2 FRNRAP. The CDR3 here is CASEGLNTWELFF. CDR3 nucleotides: TGTGCTAGTGAAGGCTTGAACACCTGGGAGCTGTTTTTT.

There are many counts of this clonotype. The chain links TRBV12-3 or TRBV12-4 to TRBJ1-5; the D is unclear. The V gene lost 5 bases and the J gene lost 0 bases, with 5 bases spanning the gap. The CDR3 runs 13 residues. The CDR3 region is CASSEYSNQPQHF. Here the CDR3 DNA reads TGTGCCAGCAGTGAGTATAGCAATCAGCCCCAGCATTTT.

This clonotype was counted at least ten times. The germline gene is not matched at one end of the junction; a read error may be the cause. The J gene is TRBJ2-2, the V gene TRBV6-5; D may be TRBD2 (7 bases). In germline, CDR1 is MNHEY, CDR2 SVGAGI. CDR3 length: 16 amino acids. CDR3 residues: CASSYGAGAKTGELFF. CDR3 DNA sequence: TGTGCCAGCAGTTACGGTGCGGGGGCGAAGACCGGGGAGCTGTTTTTT.

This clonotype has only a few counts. This CDR3 is CSVGMEGAFF. The CDR3, as DNA: TGCAGCGTTGGAATGGAGGGAGCTTTCTTT. This rearrangement joins TRBV29-1 to TRBJ1-1, with D unresolved. Trimming pared 4 bases from V and 10 bases from J, leaving 10 bases between. Germline CDR1 is SQVTM and CDR2 is ANQGSEA. CDR3 length equals 10 residues.

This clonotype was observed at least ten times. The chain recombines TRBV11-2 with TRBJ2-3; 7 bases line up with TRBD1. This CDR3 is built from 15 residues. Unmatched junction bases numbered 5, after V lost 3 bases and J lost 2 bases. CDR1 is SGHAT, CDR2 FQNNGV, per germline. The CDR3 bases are TGTGCCAGCAGCTTGACAGGGACCTTCACAGATACGCAGTATTTT. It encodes CASSLTGTFTDTQYF.

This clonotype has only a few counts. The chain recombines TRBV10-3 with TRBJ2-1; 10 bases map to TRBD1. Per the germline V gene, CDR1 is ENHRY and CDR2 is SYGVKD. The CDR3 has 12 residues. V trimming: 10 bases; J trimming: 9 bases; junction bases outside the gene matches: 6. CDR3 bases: TGTGCCAGCGGGACAGGGGTAACTGAGCAGTTCTTC. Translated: CASGTGVTEQFF.

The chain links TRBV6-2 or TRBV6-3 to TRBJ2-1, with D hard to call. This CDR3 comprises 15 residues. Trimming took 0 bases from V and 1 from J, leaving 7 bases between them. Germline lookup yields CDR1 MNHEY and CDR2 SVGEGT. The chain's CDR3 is CASSYSRVSYNEQFF. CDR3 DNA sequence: TGTGCCAGCAGTTACTCGCGAGTGTCCTACAATGAGCAGTTCTTC.

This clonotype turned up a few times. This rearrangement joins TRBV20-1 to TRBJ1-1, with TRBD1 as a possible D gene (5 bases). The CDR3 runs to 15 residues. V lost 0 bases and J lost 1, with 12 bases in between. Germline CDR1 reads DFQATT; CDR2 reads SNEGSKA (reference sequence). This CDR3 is CSARESDKKNTEAFF. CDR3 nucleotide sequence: TGCAGTGCTAGAGAATCGGACAAAAAGAACACTGAAGCTTTCTTT.

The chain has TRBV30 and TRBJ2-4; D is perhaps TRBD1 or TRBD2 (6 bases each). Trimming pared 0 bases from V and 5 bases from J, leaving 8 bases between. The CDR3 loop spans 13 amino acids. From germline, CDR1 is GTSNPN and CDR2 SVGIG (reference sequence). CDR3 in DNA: TGTGCCTGGAGTGTAGGGGGGCAAAACATTCAGTACTTC. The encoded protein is CAWSVGGQNIQYF.

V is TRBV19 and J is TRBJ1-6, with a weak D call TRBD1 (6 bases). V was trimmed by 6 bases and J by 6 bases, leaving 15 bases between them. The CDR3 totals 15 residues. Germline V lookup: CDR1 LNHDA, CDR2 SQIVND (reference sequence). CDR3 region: CASSRDKHSNSPLHF. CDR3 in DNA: TGTGCCAGTAGCCGGGACAAGCACTCTAATTCACCCCTCCACTTT.